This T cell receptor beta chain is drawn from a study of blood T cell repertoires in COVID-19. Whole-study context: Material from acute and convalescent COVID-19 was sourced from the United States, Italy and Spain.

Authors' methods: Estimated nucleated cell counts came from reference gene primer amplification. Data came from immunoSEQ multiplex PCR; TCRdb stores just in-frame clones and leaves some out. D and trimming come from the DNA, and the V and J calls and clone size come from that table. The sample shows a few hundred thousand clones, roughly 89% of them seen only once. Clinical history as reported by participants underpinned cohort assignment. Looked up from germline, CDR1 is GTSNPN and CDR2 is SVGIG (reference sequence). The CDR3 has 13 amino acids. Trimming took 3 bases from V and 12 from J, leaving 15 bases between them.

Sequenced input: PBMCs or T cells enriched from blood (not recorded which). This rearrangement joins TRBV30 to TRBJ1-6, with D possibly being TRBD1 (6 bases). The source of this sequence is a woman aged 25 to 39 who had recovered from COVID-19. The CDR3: CAWRSTGWGPLHF. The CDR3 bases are TGTGCCTGGAGGTCGACAGGCTGGGGACCCCTCCACTTT.